This TCR beta chain originates from a study of blood T cells in healthy people across ages. V lost 0 bases to trimming and J lost 2 bases, with 13 bases between them. This CDR3 is built from 16 residues. Per the germline V gene, CDR1 is MGHRA and CDR2 is YSYEKL. Next came a second PCR, run for about 7 to 12 cycles, which used a sample-barcoded 5' primer along with a J-beta primer mix. Each CDR3 protein gets one entry after TCRdb re-called the 5' RACE reads with MiXCR. The data contain approximately 2,000,000 distinct CDR3 sequences, around 42% of them singletons. The sample holds a few counts of this clonotype.

Specimen: blood. V and J are TRBV4-1 and TRBJ2-5; a weak D match, TRBD1 (6 bases). The sequence came from a human donor in good health. The CDR3 sequence: CASSQDDRFFQETQYF. CDR3 sequence (DNA): TGCGCCAGCAGCCAAGACGACAGGTTTTTTCAAGAGACCCAGTACTTC.